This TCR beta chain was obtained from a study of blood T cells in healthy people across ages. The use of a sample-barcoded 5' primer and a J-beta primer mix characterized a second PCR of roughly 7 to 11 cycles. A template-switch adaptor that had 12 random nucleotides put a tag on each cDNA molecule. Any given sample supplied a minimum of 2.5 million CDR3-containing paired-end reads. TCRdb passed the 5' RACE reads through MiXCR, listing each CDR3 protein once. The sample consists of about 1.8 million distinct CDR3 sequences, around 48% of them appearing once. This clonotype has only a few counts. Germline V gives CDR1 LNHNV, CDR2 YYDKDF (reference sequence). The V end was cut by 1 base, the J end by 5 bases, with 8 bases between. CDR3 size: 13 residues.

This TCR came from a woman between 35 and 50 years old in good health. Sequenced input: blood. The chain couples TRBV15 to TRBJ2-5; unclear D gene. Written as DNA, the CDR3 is TGTGCCACCAGCAGAGGGGTAGGGGAGACCCAGTACTTC. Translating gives CATSRGVGETQYF.